Described below is a single T cell receptor (beta chain) sequence and its context. The source of the sample is a study of PD-L1 blockade in urothelial cancer. In the study overall: After treatment start, blood was analyzed at 3 weeks (second dose) and at 6 weeks. Blood samples had a median of 141,255 T cells, roughly 83,000 unique TCRs, and clonality approximately 0.08.

Time point in this sample: pretreatment peripheral blood. The patients' disease, urothelial carcinoma, was locally advanced or metastatic. Every PCR was spiked with synthetic TCR analog templates. Repertoires were generated with immunoSEQ multiplex PCR, while TCRdb's copy carries only in-frame clones and drops some. The sample includes about 79,000 clones, over 80% of them seen just once. The length of the CDR3 is 14 residues. Looked up from germline, CDR1 is LGHNA and CDR2 is YSLEER. The V end lost 1 base, the J end lost 7 bases, and 13 bases lay between the germline ends. Sequences were derived from PBMCs, sampled around atezolizumab (anti-PD-L1) treatment. The source of this sequence is a man in his forties with urothelial cancer. The chain employs TRBV4-3 and TRBJ2-5; a weak D match, TRBD2 (6 bases). The CDR3 DNA sequence: TGCGCCAGCAGCCAAGCTTCCGGAGGGGCGACCCAGTACTTC. This sequence encodes CASSQASGGATQYF.